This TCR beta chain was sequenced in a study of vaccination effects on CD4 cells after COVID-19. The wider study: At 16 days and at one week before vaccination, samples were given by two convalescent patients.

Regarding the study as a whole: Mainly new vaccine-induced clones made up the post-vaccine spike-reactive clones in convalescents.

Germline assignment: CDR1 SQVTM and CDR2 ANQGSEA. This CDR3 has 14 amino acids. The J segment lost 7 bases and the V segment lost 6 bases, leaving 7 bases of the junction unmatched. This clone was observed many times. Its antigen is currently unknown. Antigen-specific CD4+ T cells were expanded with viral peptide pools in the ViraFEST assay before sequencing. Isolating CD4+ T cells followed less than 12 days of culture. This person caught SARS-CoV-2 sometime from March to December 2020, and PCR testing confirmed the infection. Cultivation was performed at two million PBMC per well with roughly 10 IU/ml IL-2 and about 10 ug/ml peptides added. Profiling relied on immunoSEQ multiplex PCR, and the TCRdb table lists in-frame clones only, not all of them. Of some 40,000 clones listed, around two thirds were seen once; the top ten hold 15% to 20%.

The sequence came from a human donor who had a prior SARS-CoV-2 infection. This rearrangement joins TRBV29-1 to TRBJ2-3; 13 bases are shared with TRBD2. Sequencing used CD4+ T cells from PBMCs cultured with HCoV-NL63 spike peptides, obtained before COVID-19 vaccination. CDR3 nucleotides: TGCAGCGTCCTAGGACTAGCGGGAGTTTATACGCAGTATTTT. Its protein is CSVLGLAGVYTQYF.